The 16 T cell receptor beta chains below come from one sample, sequenced in a study of cytomegalovirus exposure and HLA in healthy donors. The PCR was carried out with 60 Vbeta primers and 13 Jbeta primers. The repertoire was sequenced with immunoSEQ multiplex PCR; TCRdb's copy has only in-frame clones and lacks some. Of under 150,000 clones listed, less than 90% are singletons. Sequenced: PBMCs. These receptors all come from a middle-aged man in good health and CMV-seronegative.

The chain links TRBV5-1 to TRBJ2-7, with 9 bases fitting TRBD1. Germline-derived CDR1 and CDR2 are SGHRS and YFSETQ. The CDR3 is 15 amino acids. V lost 3 bases and J lost 0; bases outside the gene matches: 4. The CDR3 loop is CASSYGQGPSYEQYF. The DNA of the CDR3 is TGCGCCAGCAGCTATGGACAGGGGCCCTCCTACGAGCAGTACTTC.

The chain is built from TRBV11-2 and TRBJ1-6, with 8 nucleotides matching TRBD1. Germline V lookup: CDR1 SGHAT, CDR2 FQNNGV. The CDR3 length is 15 residues. V dropped 3 bases and J dropped 9; count of bases not matched to a gene: 7. The CDR3 is CASSFGQGKGSPLHF. In DNA, the CDR3 is TGTGCCAGCAGCTTCGGACAGGGTAAAGGTTCACCCCTCCACTTT.

The CDR3 DNA reads as TGTGCCTGGAGTAGGGGACTAGAGGGCTACGAGCAGTACTTC. The encoded protein is CAWSRGLEGYEQYF. V is TRBV30 and J is TRBJ2-7; 8 bases match TRBD2. Germline CDR1 and CDR2: GTSNPN and SVGIG (reference sequence). The CDR3 runs to 14 residues. With V trimmed by 2 bases and J by 3 bases, 6 bases remained unmatched. Variable domain in full (rest from reference TRBV30 and TRBJ2-7): SQTIHQWPATLVQPVGSPLSLECTVEGTSNPNLYWYRQAAGRGLQLLFYSVGIGQISSEVPQNLSASRPQDRQFILSSKKLLLSDSGFYLCAWSRGLEGYEQYFGPGTRLTVT.

This chain links TRBV6-6 with TRBJ2-5; 10 bases match TRBD2. Looked up from germline, CDR1 is MNHNY and CDR2 is SVGAGI (reference sequence). Trimming removed 2 bases from V and 2 bases from J; junction bases left unmatched: 5. This CDR3 has 16 residues. As DNA, the CDR3 is TGTGCCAGCAGTTACCGCTCTAGCGGGGGACAAGAGACCCAGTACTTC. Translation: CASSYRSSGGQETQYF.

This chain joins TRBV4-3 and TRBJ2-3, with D uncertain. Germline loops: CDR1 LGHNA, CDR2 YSLEER. V dropped 4 bases and J dropped 7 bases, with 12 bases sitting between them. The CDR3 covers 13 residues. The CDR3 is CASSPGPVNTQYF. The CDR3 DNA reads TGCGCCAGCAGCCCCGGTCCCGTGAATACGCAGTATTTT.

The genes are TRBV9 and TRBJ2-2; 8 bases match TRBD1. In germline, CDR1 is SGDLS, CDR2 YYNGEE. The CDR3 is 14 residues long. V gave up 4 bases and J gave up 4 bases; unmatched junction bases: 3. The CDR3 sequence: CASSPGTGTGELFF. The CDR3 DNA reads as TGTGCCAGCAGCCCCGGGACAGGCACCGGGGAGCTGTTTTTT.

This clone was detected a few times. V is TRBV6-5 and J is TRBJ1-5; D perhaps matches TRBD1 (5 bases). CDR1 is MNHEY, CDR2 SVGAGI, per germline. The germline V and J ends were trimmed by 9 bases and 5 bases, with 14 bases remaining between them. This CDR3 comprises 13 residues. CDR3 region: CASSLPGYQPQHF. CDR3 coding DNA: TGTGCCAGTTCTCTCCCAGGGTATCAGCCCCAGCATTTT.

This clone was detected only once. The chain joins TRBV13 to TRBJ1-4; D is ambiguous. Trimming cost V 3 bases and J 4 bases, with 6 bases left between them. Germline CDR1 PRHDT, CDR2 FYEKMQ (reference sequence). The CDR3 totals 13 residues. CDR3: CASSFEGNEKLFF. In nucleotides, the CDR3 is TGTGCCAGCAGCTTTGAGGGTAATGAAAAACTGTTTTTT.

The rearrangement uses TRBV30 and TRBJ2-1; D remains ambiguous. V was shortened by 0 bases and J by 6 bases, with 12 bases between the two germline ends. The CDR3 is made up of 14 amino acids. Germline CDR1 GTSNPN, CDR2 SVGIG (reference sequence). The CDR3 protein is CAWSVELVVNEQFF. The CDR3 region has the DNA TGTGCCTGGAGTGTAGAGTTGGTAGTCAATGAGCAGTTCTTC.

This chain connects TRBV11-1 to TRBJ2-3; TRBD2 aligns across 8 bases. V shed 5 bases and J 2 bases; nucleotides not matched to a gene: 6. CDR3 length equals 15 residues. Germline V gene lookup returns CDR1 SGHAT and CDR2 FQDESV (reference sequence). The CDR3 loop reads CASSPRGGNTDTQYF. The CDR3 DNA reads TGTGCCAGCAGCCCCCGGGGGGGGAACACAGATACGCAGTATTTT.

The V and J genes are TRBV30 and TRBJ2-3; the D gene is possibly TRBD2 (6 bases). V was shortened by 0 bases and J by 1 base, with 11 bases between the two germline ends. Germline CDR1 and CDR2: GTSNPN and SVGIG (reference sequence). The CDR3 has 15 amino acids. The CDR3 here is CAWSVSAGRTDTQYF. The CDR3 DNA reads as TGTGCCTGGAGTGTATCGGCGGGACGCACAGATACGCAGTATTTT.

This clone was seen more than once but under ten times. This chain joins TRBV5-1 and TRBJ2-5, with 9 bases aligning to TRBD1. Per germline, CDR1 SGHRS and CDR2 YFSETQ. Trimming took 0 bases from V and 5 from J; bases not matched to a gene: 8. The CDR3 totals 16 residues. CDR3 nucleotide sequence: TGCGCCAGCAGCTTGGCCGGGACAGGGTCCACCGAGACCCAGTACTTC. Protein sequence: CASSLAGTGSTETQYF.

With regard to this clone: At one boundary the junction diverges from the germline segment, which might be a read error. The rearrangement links TRBV7-9 to TRBJ1-1; the D gene is possibly TRBD1 (5 bases). Germline CDR1 reads SEHNR; CDR2 reads FQNEAQ (reference sequence). CDR3 length: 14 amino acids. CDR3 sequence reads: CSSSFGRGNTEAFF. CDR3 DNA sequence: TGTTCCAGCAGCTTCGGTAGGGGGAACACTGAAGCTTTCTTT.

V gene TRBV6-6 combines with J gene TRBJ2-7; TRBD2 matches 8 bases. The germline gives CDR1 MNHNY, CDR2 SVGAGI (reference sequence). The CDR3 consists of 13 residues. Trimming took 5 bases from V and 6 from J; bases not matched to a gene: 6. CDR3 sequence (DNA): TGTGCCAGCAGTCCCCCGGGGGGGAGCGAGCAGTACTTC. As protein: CASSPPGGSEQYF.

The V call is TRBV29-1, the J call TRBJ1-4; no clear D. Germline CDR1 SQVTM, CDR2 ANQGSEA. This CDR3 spans 13 amino acids. The germline V and J ends were trimmed by 4 bases and 0 bases, with 6 bases remaining between them. CDR3 bases: TGCAGCGTTGGAGGTGCAACTAATGAAAAACTGTTTTTT. It yields the protein CSVGGATNEKLFF. The full variable domain, with the rest looked up from reference TRBV29-1 and TRBJ1-4, is SAVISQKPSRDICQRGTSLTIQCQVDSQVTMMFWYRQQPGQSLTLIATANQGSEATYESGFVIDKFPISRPNLTFSTLTVSNMSPEDSSIYLCSVGGATNEKLFFGSGTQLSVL.

The rearrangement uses TRBV7-3 and TRBJ2-1; 7 nucleotides line up with TRBD1. CDR1 and CDR2 from the germline V gene are SGHTA and FQGTGA. Unmatched junction bases numbered 5, after V lost 0 bases and J lost 6 bases. The CDR3 is 15 residues long. The CDR3 spells CASSLTAGGSNEQFF. As DNA, the CDR3 is TGTGCCAGCAGCTTAACTGCAGGGGGAAGCAATGAGCAGTTCTTC. Filled out from reference TRBV7-3 and TRBJ2-1, the complete variable domain reads GAGVSQTPSNKVTEKGKYVELRCDPISGHTALYWYRQSLGQGPEFLIYFQGTGAADDSGLPNDRFFAVRPEGSVSTLKIQRTERGDSAVYLCASSLTAGGSNEQFFGPGTRLTVL.